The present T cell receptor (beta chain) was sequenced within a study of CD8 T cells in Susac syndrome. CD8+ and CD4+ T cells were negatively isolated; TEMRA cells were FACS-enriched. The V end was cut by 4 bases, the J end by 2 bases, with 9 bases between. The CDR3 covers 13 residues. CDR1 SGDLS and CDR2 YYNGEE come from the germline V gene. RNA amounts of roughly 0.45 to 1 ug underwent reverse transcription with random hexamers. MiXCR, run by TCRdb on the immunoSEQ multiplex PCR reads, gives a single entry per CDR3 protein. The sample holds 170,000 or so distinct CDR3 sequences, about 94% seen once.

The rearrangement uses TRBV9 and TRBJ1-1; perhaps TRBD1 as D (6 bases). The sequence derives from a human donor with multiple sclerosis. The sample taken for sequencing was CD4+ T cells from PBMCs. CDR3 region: CASSRQDNTEAFF. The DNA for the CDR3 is TGTGCCAGCAGCCGACAGGATAACACTGAAGCTTTCTTT.